The T cell receptor beta chain under discussion was sequenced for a study of OX40 agonist ivuxolimab in advanced cancers. TCRdb's copy holds only in-frame clones and misses some; the assay was immunoSEQ multiplex PCR. Of 100,000 or so clones in the sample, 94% were seen once. V lost 5 bases, J lost 5 bases, and 6 bases stayed unmatched. This CDR3 has 14 residues. Germline values: CDR1 MNHEY, CDR2 SVGAGI. The chain uses TRBV6-5 and TRBJ1-5; 7 bases fit TRBD1. This TCR came from an adult with an advanced solid tumor such as melanoma, head and neck, liver or kidney cancer. Sample: CD4+ or CD8+ T cells sorted from blood, taken in a trial of the OX40 agonist ivuxolimab. The CDR3 DNA sequence: TGTGCCAGCAGTCTGACAGGGCCGTATCAGCCCCAGCATTTT. Its translation: CASSLTGPYQPQHF.